Presented here are 21 T cell receptor beta chains from one specimen sequenced in a study of T cells after yellow fever vaccination. TCRdb re-derived calls from the 5' RACE reads in MiXCR, one entry per CDR3 protein. The data hold 300,000 to 400,000 distinct CDR3 sequences, with approximately 6% observed a single time. The sequencing here drew on PBMCs, taken 5 days after the yellow fever booster vaccination. The receptors originated from a man younger than 45 who received the YFV17D yellow fever vaccine.

This clonotype appeared a few times. This sequence joins TRBV20-1 and TRBJ2-1, with 7 bases fitting TRBD2. Germline V gene sequence: CDR1 DFQATT, CDR2 SNEGSKA (reference sequence). This CDR3 is 14 amino acids long. J gave up 3 bases and V 3 bases, and 5 bases lay outside the gene matches. CDR3 bases: TGCAGTGCTAGTGGGGGGGAGAACTACAATGAGCAGTTCTTC. Its protein product is CSASGGENYNEQFF.

This clonotype has just a few counts. The CDR3 protein is CASSPSGTVNEQFF. In nucleotides, the CDR3 is TGTGCCAGCAGTCCTAGCGGGACAGTTAATGAGCAGTTCTTC. This rearrangement joins TRBV12-3 or TRBV12-4 to TRBJ2-1; TRBD2 matches at 9 bases. V gave up 5 bases and J gave up 7 bases; unmatched junction bases: 6. The CDR3 is made up of 14 amino acids.

This clonotype was seen ten or more times. The chain couples TRBV24-1 to TRBJ1-4; D unresolved. V lost 4 bases and J lost 2, with 7 bases in between. This CDR3 region has 14 residues. Germline-derived CDR1 and CDR2 are KGHDR and SFDVKD. The CDR3 reads CATSEPGTNEKLFF. CDR3 bases: TGTGCCACCAGTGAGCCTGGGACTAATGAAAAACTGTTTTTT.

CDR3 amino acids: CASSLTVEQYF. The DNA of the CDR3 is TGTGCCAGCAGCTTAACCGTCGAGCAGTACTTC. The chain couples TRBV11-2 to TRBJ2-7, with no clear D. V lost 2 bases, J lost 6 bases, and 5 bases lay in between. CDR1 and CDR2 (germline): SGHAT, FQNNGV. The CDR3 extends over 11 amino acids.

The table lists this clonotype with many counts. The gene calls are TRBV20-1 and TRBJ2-7, with 8 nucleotides matching TRBD2. The V gene's germline CDR1 is DFQATT and CDR2 SNEGSKA (reference sequence). The ends lost 4 bases at V and 7 bases at J; junction bases unmatched: 9. There are 13 residues in the CDR3. For the CDR3, the DNA is TGCAGTGCTACCAGGACTAGCCTCGGGGAGCAGTACTTC. This codes for CSATRTSLGEQYF.

This clonotype was seen repeatedly, ten times or more. V usage is TRBV7-2 and J usage is TRBJ2-1; D could derive from TRBD1 or TRBD2 (6 bases each). In germline, CDR1 is SGHTA, CDR2 FQGNSA. The CDR3 loop spans 13 amino acids. Trimming removed 1 base at V and 9 bases at J, with 10 bases between. CDR3 nucleotides: TGTGCCAGCAGCTTAGGGGGGGCTGGTGAGCAGTTCTTC. Protein sequence: CASSLGGAGEQFF.

This clonotype occurred many times. This chain uses TRBV7-9 with TRBJ2-7, with D unclear. With 5 bases removed from V and 3 bases from J, the gap between germline ends came to 11 bases. CDR1 and CDR2 from the germline V gene are SEHNR and FQNEAQ (reference sequence). The CDR3 is made up of 13 amino acids. The chain's CDR3 is CASSRSDGYEQYF. CDR3 DNA sequence: TGTGCCAGCAGCCGCTCGGACGGCTACGAGCAGTACTTC.

This chain links TRBV10-2 with TRBJ2-1; D not resolved. Trimming pared 2 bases from V and 9 bases from J, leaving 8 bases between. CDR3 length: 12 amino acids. Germline CDR1 reads WSHSY; CDR2 reads SAAADI. In nucleotides, the CDR3 is TGCGCCAGCAGTGAGCCCTTGCGTGAGCAGTTCTTC. Translated: CASSEPLREQFF.

There are many counts of this clonotype. The chain uses TRBV7-2 and TRBJ2-1; D not certain. CDR3 length equals 14 residues. The germline gives CDR1 SGHTA, CDR2 FQGNSA. V gave up 2 bases and J gave up 3 bases, with 8 bases separating them. The CDR3, as DNA: TGTGCCAGCAGCTTAAGAGCGATCTACAATGAGCAGTTCTTC. Encoded protein: CASSLRAIYNEQFF.

In this sample, this clonotype turned up a few times. The V gene is TRBV25-1, the J gene TRBJ2-2, with TRBD1 as a possible D gene (6 bases). The CDR3 covers 15 residues. V gave up 1 base and J gave up 7 bases, with 13 bases separating them. CDR1 MGHDK and CDR2 SYGVNS come from the germline V gene. The CDR3 DNA reads as TGTGCCAGCAGTGAATCCAGGGGTCTAGGCGGGGAGCTGTTTTTT. This sequence encodes CASSESRGLGGELFF.

This clonotype has a handful of counts. The rearrangement joins TRBV20-1 to TRBJ2-2; D is uncertain. The V end was cut by 3 bases, the J end by 5 bases, with 4 bases between. CDR1 is DFQATT and CDR2 is SNEGSKA in the germline V gene (reference sequence). This CDR3 has 11 residues. CDR3 loop: CSARRTGELFF. The CDR3 nucleotides are TGCAGTGCTAGGCGTACCGGGGAGCTGTTTTTT.

This clonotype was seen many times. CDR3 sequence (DNA): TGCGCCAGCAGCCTCCAAATGGGGTCAAACACTGAAGCTTTCTTT. Translating gives CASSLQMGSNTEAFF. This chain connects TRBV4-3 to TRBJ1-1; D is uncertain. The V end lost 4 bases, the J end lost 2 bases, and 14 bases lay between the germline ends. The CDR3 runs to 15 residues. Germline CDR1 reads LGHNA; CDR2 reads YSLEER.

This clonotype turned up a few times. J is TRBJ2-5 and V is TRBV7-2; D is uncertain. This CDR3 region has 14 residues. Germline values: CDR1 SGHTA, CDR2 FQGNSA. Trimming shortened V by 5 bases and J by 5 bases, and 15 bases separated the two germline ends. CDR3 protein: CASSPPYGFETQYF. CDR3 DNA: TGTGCCAGCAGCCCCCCCTATGGATTTGAGACCCAGTACTTC. Full variable domain (missing parts from reference TRBV7-2 and TRBJ2-5): GAGVSQSPSNKVTEKGKDVELRCDPISGHTALYWYRQSLGQGLEFLIYFQGNSAPDKSGLPSDRFSAERTGGSVSTLTIQRTQQEDSAVYLCASSPPYGFETQYFGPGTRLLVL.

This clonotype has a handful of counts. The chain has TRBV7-2 and TRBJ1-2, with TRBD1 matching over 8 bases. The CDR3 has 14 residues. The J segment lost 8 bases and the V segment lost 6 bases, leaving 11 bases of the junction unmatched. CDR1 SGHTA and CDR2 FQGNSA come from the germline V gene. The CDR3 loop is CASSTTGQGRGYTF. The CDR3 DNA reads TGTGCCAGCAGTACGACCGGACAGGGAAGGGGCTACACCTTC.

This clonotype was counted only a few times. The V call is TRBV20-1, the J call TRBJ2-5; 8 nucleotides agree with TRBD2. The CDR3 length is 14 residues. V was clipped by 1 base and J by 5 bases; unmatched bases: 6. Germline-derived CDR1 and CDR2 are DFQATT and SNEGSKA (reference sequence). This CDR3 reads CSARGLAGPETQYF. In DNA form, the CDR3 reads TGCAGTGCTAGAGGGCTAGCGGGCCCCGAGACCCAGTACTTC.

The chain is built from TRBV19 and TRBJ2-5, with 7 positions matching TRBD2. The CDR3 is 16 residues long. The V gene's germline CDR1 is LNHDA and CDR2 SQIVND (reference sequence). The V and J ends lost 0 bases and 6 bases, in that order; junction bases with no gene match: 10. This CDR3 is CASSIEGLVGSQTQYF. CDR3 bases: TGTGCCAGTAGTATAGAAGGACTAGTAGGAAGCCAGACCCAGTACTTC.

V gene TRBV29-1 combines with J gene TRBJ2-7, with 9 bases identical to TRBD1. CDR3 length equals 12 residues. Losses at the gene ends were 6 bases for V and 7 bases for J; bases not matched to a gene: 7. Germline V lookup: CDR1 SQVTM, CDR2 ANQGSEA. CDR3 amino acids: CSVATGGWEQYF. As DNA, the CDR3 is TGCAGCGTAGCGACAGGGGGTTGGGAGCAGTACTTC.

The rearrangement links TRBV5-1 to TRBJ2-5; 7 positions agree with TRBD2. V dropped 6 bases and J dropped 4; count of bases not matched to a gene: 6. The CDR3 spans 13 residues. Germline CDR1 and CDR2: SGHRS and YFSETQ. The CDR3 DNA reads TGCGCCAGCACCAAGTGGGGGGGAGAGACCCAGTACTTC. Protein product: CASTKWGGETQYF.

This clonotype was observed at least ten times. CDR3 sequence: CASSTRDRVDTEAFF. In DNA, the CDR3 is TGTGCCAGCAGTACCCGGGACAGGGTTGACACTGAAGCTTTCTTT. The chain employs TRBV6-1 and TRBJ1-1; 9 bases line up with TRBD1. Germline-derived CDR1 and CDR2 are MNHNS and SASEGT. V lost 5 bases, J lost 3 bases, and 7 bases stayed unmatched. The CDR3 covers 15 residues.

This clonotype was counted only a few times. This chain links TRBV2 with TRBJ2-1; 9 bases agree with TRBD2. From germline, CDR1 is SNHLY and CDR2 FYNNEI. V trimming: 0 bases; J trimming: 5 bases; junction bases outside the gene matches: 5. This CDR3 comprises 16 residues. CDR3 in DNA: TGTGCCAGCAGTGAAGCGGGCGGGAGGGGAGACAATGAGCAGTTCTTC. This encodes CASSEAGGRGDNEQFF.

This clonotype was found a few times. The chain uses TRBV5-1 and TRBJ2-2; TRBD2 agrees at 8 bases. CDR3 length: 14 amino acids. Germline V gives CDR1 SGHRS, CDR2 YFSETQ. The trim removed 4 bases at V and 6 bases at J, leaving 5 bases unmatched. The CDR3 nucleotides read TGCGCCAGCAGCGATTTAGCGGGGTCCGGGGAGCTGTTTTTT. Translation: CASSDLAGSGELFF.